The source of this TCR beta chain is a study of blood T cell repertoires in COVID-19. For the study at large: Samples taken during acute and convalescent COVID-19 were collected in the United States, Italy and Spain. PBMCs, B-cell-depleted T cells, or T cells were the source of the cDNA or gDNA that made up the material.

Trimming left V 4 bases short and J 0 bases short, with 7 bases between. This CDR3 has 13 residues. Germline CDR1 reads MNHEY; CDR2 reads SVGAGI. Followed over time, Seattle patients had been enrolled while infection was active. Repertoires were generated with immunoSEQ multiplex PCR, while TCRdb's copy carries only in-frame clones and drops some. Seen here are 160,000 or so clones, less than 85% observed once, and the top ten hold around 8.1%. The sequencing sample was made of peripheral blood. This sequence was found in a woman aged 55-69 years with COVID-19, enrolled during active disease. This chain uses TRBV6-5 with TRBJ2-7, with a possible D match to TRBD2 (5 bases). This CDR3 is CASSSGFSYEQYV. The CDR3 bases are TGTGCCAGCAGTTCGGGGTTCTCCTACGAGCAGTACGTC.